The clone carrying this T cell receptor beta chain was seen a few times. The data stem from a study of cytomegalovirus exposure and HLA in healthy donors. PCR employed 60 Vbeta and 13 Jbeta primers. Generated by immunoSEQ multiplex PCR, the TCRdb table keeps only in-frame clones and is missing some. Here the sample spans more than 95,000 clones, approximately 78% being singletons. The clonotype originates from a woman aged 40 to 55 in good health and CMV-seronegative. Material: PBMCs.

CDR3: CASGRLAGAWEQFF. In DNA, the CDR3 is TGTGCCAGCGGTCGACTAGCGGGAGCATGGGAGCAGTTCTTC. The gene calls are TRBV28 and TRBJ2-1, with TRBD2 identical over 12 bases. Germline CDR1 reads MDHEN; CDR2 reads SYDVKM. This CDR3 is built from 14 residues. Unmatched junction bases numbered 9, after V lost 8 bases and J lost 10 bases.